The clone carrying this TCR beta chain was seen ten or more times. Its antigen is still unknown. This CDR3 contains 17 residues. The V gene's germline CDR1 is MNHNS and CDR2 SASEGT. The V and J ends lost 8 bases and 3 bases, in that order; junction bases with no gene match: 13. This sample is part of a study of molecular identifiers for immune sequencing clone quantification. Study at large: In the replicates, RNA derived from about 21,000 or 97,000 naive CD8 cells was divided into five parts, and four were sequenced. Notes on the study in general: In naive cells, clones above 20 RNA copies held under 1% of molecules, whereas in effector cells they held over 97%.

From the PCR reads, TCRdb called clonotypes with MiXCR, one entry per CDR3 protein. This sample carries some 66,000 distinct CDR3 sequences, around 20% of them seen once, and the ten largest clones take 1.4%. The naive CD8 libraries originated from between 20,000 and 1,000,000 sorted cells and drew on 10%, 30% or 50% RNA. As CD8+CD4-CCR7+CD45RA+ cells, naive CD8 T cells were sorted. The TCR comes from a human donor in good health. Some libraries in this study had Jurkat cell RNA spiked in. Sequenced sample: naive CD8+ T cells from blood, with Jurkat cell RNA spiked in. Subset defined: FACS-sorted CD8+CD4-CCR7+CD45RA+ naive T cells. The chain has TRBV6-1 and TRBJ2-2; 9 bases match TRBD2. CDR3 sequence: CASLPARLAGYTGELFF. CDR3 coding DNA: TGTGCCAGCCTTCCTGCCCGGCTAGCGGGATACACCGGGGAGCTGTTTTTT.